What follows are 19 T cell receptor beta chains derived from one specimen sequenced in a study of blood T cell repertoires in COVID-19. TCRdb's copy holds only in-frame clones and misses some; the assay was immunoSEQ multiplex PCR. The sample has approximately 250,000 clones, roughly nine tenths seen once. Source material: peripheral blood. The source of these receptors is a man aged 35 to 55 with active or convalescent COVID-19.

The rearrangement joins TRBV6-5 to TRBJ1-1, with no clear D. The CDR3 contains 14 residues. The germline CDR1 and CDR2 sequences are MNHEY and SVGAGI. V was pared by 8 bases and J by 3 bases, with 16 bases between. In DNA, the CDR3 is TGTGCCAGCTTTGTGAGCTTGTCGTACACTGAAGCTTTCTTT. Its translation is CASFVSLSYTEAFF.

This chain links TRBV9 with TRBJ2-7, with 10 bases aligning to TRBD1. The germline V gene has CDR1 SGDLS and CDR2 YYNGEE. The CDR3 extends over 16 amino acids. V lost 4 bases, J lost 5 bases, and 12 bases stayed unmatched. The CDR3 DNA sequence: TGTGCCAGCAGCAGGGGGTTGGGGACAGGGGTCCACGAGCAGTACTTC. Amino acid sequence: CASSRGLGTGVHEQYF.

The rearrangement uses TRBV6-1 and TRBJ1-2; 8 bases agree with TRBD1. Germline assignment: CDR1 MNHNS and CDR2 SASEGT. J was trimmed by 3 bases and V by 3 bases; bases with no gene match: 0. The CDR3 spans 13 residues. The CDR3 loop is CASSDRGHYGYTF. CDR3 sequence (DNA): TGTGCCAGCAGTGACAGGGGGCACTATGGCTACACCTTC.

This clone came up once. This sequence joins TRBV7-3 and TRBJ2-2, with D uncertain. V gave up 6 bases and J gave up 1 base, with 6 bases separating them. Germline CDR1 and CDR2: SGHTA and FQGTGA. The CDR3 runs to 13 residues. CDR3 protein: CASRPGNTGELFF. CDR3 coding DNA: TGTGCCAGCAGACCGGGGAACACCGGGGAGCTGTTTTTT. The entire variable domain, with the rest obtained from reference TRBV7-3 and TRBJ2-2, is as follows: GAGVSQTPSNKVTEKGKYVELRCDPISGHTALYWYRQSLGQGPEFLIYFQGTGAADDSGLPNDRFFAVRPEGSVSTLKIQRTERGDSAVYLCASRPGNTGELFFGEGSRLTVL.

The rearrangement uses TRBV6-5 and TRBJ1-2, with TRBD1 matching over 8 bases. Germline values: CDR1 MNHEY, CDR2 SVGAGI. V shed 0 bases and J 2 bases; nucleotides not matched to a gene: 2. This CDR3 region has 15 residues. The CDR3 nucleotides read TGTGCCAGCAGTTACTCGCGACAGGGGAACTATGGCTACACCTTC. It encodes CASSYSRQGNYGYTF.

The chain joins TRBV4-1 to TRBJ2-1, with 11 bases fitting TRBD2. CDR1 MGHRA and CDR2 YSYEKL come from the germline V gene. The CDR3 is 16 amino acids. The ends lost 3 bases at V and 4 bases at J; junction bases unmatched: 5. The CDR3 spells CASSHLAGGTYNEQFF. The CDR3 bases are TGCGCCAGCAGCCACCTAGCGGGGGGAACATACAATGAGCAGTTCTTC.

This chain links TRBV28 with TRBJ1-2; D unclear. Trimming left V 3 bases short and J 7 bases short, with 6 bases between. Germline CDR1 is MDHEN and CDR2 is SYDVKM. This CDR3 has 11 amino acids. The CDR3 spells CASSLSFGYTF. The CDR3 DNA reads as TGTGCCAGCAGTTTGAGTTTTGGCTACACCTTC.

The chain combines TRBV29-1 with TRBJ2-3, with D tentatively TRBD2 (6 bases). V was cut by 5 bases and J by 2 bases, with 14 bases left in between. In germline, CDR1 is SQVTM, CDR2 ANQGSEA. This CDR3 region has 14 residues. CDR3 in DNA: TGCAGCGTTCGACAAGGCGGGAACACAGATACGCAGTATTTT. It is translated as CSVRQGGNTDTQYF.

The chain is built from TRBV5-1 and TRBJ2-2; no clear D. Trimming left V 0 bases short and J 0 bases short, with 3 bases between. The V gene's germline CDR1 is SGHRS and CDR2 YFSETQ. The CDR3 runs 14 residues. This CDR3 is CASSLAANTGELFF. CDR3 DNA: TGCGCCAGCAGCTTGGCCGCGAACACCGGGGAGCTGTTTTTT.

This clone was counted only a few times. The chain joins TRBV9 to TRBJ1-1; TRBD1 aligns across 9 bases. The CDR3 is made up of 15 amino acids. CDR1 SGDLS and CDR2 YYNGEE come from the germline V gene. With V trimmed by 0 bases and J by 1 base, 1 base remained unmatched. DNA for the CDR3: TGTGCCAGCAGCGTAGTACAGGGGGCGAACACTGAAGCTTTCTTT. This translates into CASSVVQGANTEAFF. The full variable domain, with the rest looked up from reference TRBV9 and TRBJ1-1, is DSGVTQTPKHLITATGQRVTLRCSPRSGDLSVYWYQQSLDQGLQFLIQYYNGEERAKGNILERFSAQQFPDLHSELNLSSLELGDSALYFCASSVVQGANTEAFFGQGTRLTVV.

This chain joins TRBV7-3 and TRBJ2-3, with a possible D match to TRBD2 (6 bases). Per the germline V gene, CDR1 is SGHTA and CDR2 is FQGTGA. CDR3 size: 17 residues. V was trimmed by 5 bases and J by 0 bases, leaving 18 bases between them. As DNA, the CDR3 is TGTGCCAGCAGCCTAGGGCGGGCCGGGACTAGCACAGATACGCAGTATTTT. Protein product: CASSLGRAGTSTDTQYF.

This clone was seen a single time. This chain joins TRBV6-5 and TRBJ2-7, with TRBD1 matching over 10 bases. Germline V gene data show CDR1 as MNHEY and CDR2 as SVGAGI. V was clipped by 7 bases and J by 5 bases; unmatched bases: 11. This CDR3 has 15 residues. In DNA form, the CDR3 reads TGTGCCAGCACGACGTCCCGGGACAGGGGCCACGAGCAGTACTTC. It yields the protein CASTTSRDRGHEQYF.

The V and J genes are TRBV11-3 and TRBJ2-7; 7 bases map to TRBD2. Trimming took 1 base from V and 8 from J; bases not matched to a gene: 11. The CDR3 is 15 amino acids. Germline CDR1 is SGHNT and CDR2 is YENEEA. The CDR3 loop is CASSLGGRSRGKQYF. CDR3 DNA: TGTGCCAGCAGCTTAGGCGGGAGATCTAGGGGAAAGCAGTACTTC.

The V and J genes are TRBV6-5 and TRBJ2-3, with D possibly being TRBD1 (6 bases). The CDR3 sequence is 14 residues long. Looked up from germline, CDR1 is MNHEY and CDR2 is SVGAGI. Trimming stripped 7 bases from V and 4 bases from J, with 15 bases between. The CDR3 protein is CASNRAGVSDTQYF. CDR3 in DNA: TGTGCCAGCAATAGGGCAGGGGTTTCAGATACGCAGTATTTT.

The rearrangement joins TRBV24-1 to TRBJ1-1; the D gene is possibly TRBD1 (5 bases). The germline V gene has CDR1 KGHDR and CDR2 SFDVKD. V shed 5 bases and J shed 10 bases, with 10 bases lying between them. This CDR3 region has 11 residues. This CDR3 is CATSVRGRAFF. CDR3 coding DNA: TGTGCCACCAGTGTACGGGGGAGAGCTTTCTTT.

As for this clone: Other DNA sequences in the sample encode the same CDR3. This chain uses TRBV6-5 with TRBJ1-4, with TRBD1 identical over 7 bases. CDR1 is MNHEY and CDR2 is SVGAGI in the germline V gene. Trimming took 6 bases from V and 4 from J; bases not matched to a gene: 5. This CDR3 region has 14 residues. The CDR3 nucleotides are TGTGCCAGCAGCCGGACAGGCATTAATGAAAAACTGTTTTTT. Protein product: CASSRTGINEKLFF.

The J gene is TRBJ2-2, the V gene TRBV7-3; 11 bases align to TRBD2. With 0 bases clipped from V and 5 bases from J, the junction kept 5 bases outside the gene matches. This CDR3 is 17 amino acids long. Germline V gives CDR1 SGHTA, CDR2 FQGTGA. Written as DNA, the CDR3 is TGTGCCAGCAGCTTAACTAGCGGGAGGGCCGGAACCGGGGAGCTGTTTTTT. Translating gives CASSLTSGRAGTGELFF.

The chain links TRBV5-1 to TRBJ2-7; TRBD1 agrees at 7 bases. V lost 4 bases, J lost 3 bases, and 4 bases stayed unmatched. Germline CDR1 reads SGHRS; CDR2 reads YFSETQ. The CDR3 covers 13 residues. The CDR3 spells CASSPGQNYEQYF. The CDR3 DNA reads TGCGCCAGCAGCCCGGGACAGAACTACGAGCAGTACTTC. Variable domain in full (rest from reference TRBV5-1 and TRBJ2-7): KAGVTQTPRYLIKTRGQQVTLSCSPISGHRSVSWYQQTPGQGLQFLFEYFSETQRNKGNFPGRFSGRQFSNSRSEMNVSTLELGDSALYLCASSPGQNYEQYFGPGTRLTVT.

The genes are TRBV6-5 and TRBJ1-6, with D perhaps matching TRBD1 (5 bases). Trimming removed 5 bases from V and 9 bases from J, with 14 bases in between. The germline CDR1 and CDR2 sequences are MNHEY and SVGAGI. CDR3 length: 14 amino acids. DNA for the CDR3: TGTGCCAGCAGTAAGACTCAGGGCACTTCACCCCTCCACTTT. Translating it yields CASSKTQGTSPLHF.